Presented here are 20 T cell receptor beta chains from one specimen sequenced in a study of OX40 agonist ivuxolimab in advanced cancers. Library method: the immunoSEQ multiplex PCR assay. In TCRdb, the immuneACCESS table is reduced to in-frame sequences with V and J assigned. These tables do not hold every clone; where another copy was compared, an unresolved V gene accounts for under half, and the others remain unexplained. The sample profile shows approximately 19,000 clones; roughly four fifths of them were found once. The ten most abundant clones make up over 12% of the sample. The specimen was CD4+ or CD8+ T cells sorted from blood, collected in a trial of the OX40 agonist ivuxolimab. These receptors originate from an adult with an advanced solid tumor such as melanoma, head and neck, liver or kidney cancer.

The rearrangement uses TRBV2 and TRBJ2-5; D gene ambiguous. Between the trimmed V and J ends, which lost 4 bases and 0 bases, there was a span of 9 bases. CDR1 and CDR2 (germline): SNHLY, FYNNEI. The CDR3 has 14 residues. CDR3 DNA sequence: TGTGCCAGCAGTGGAGCCCCCAACCAAGAGACCCAGTACTTC. This codes for CASSGAPNQETQYF.

The J gene is TRBJ1-3, the V gene TRBV6-5, with TRBD1 matching over 7 bases. Germline V lookup: CDR1 MNHEY, CDR2 SVGAGI. Trimming at V came to 6 bases and at J to 5 bases, leaving 7 bases not matched to a gene. The CDR3 consists of 14 residues. The CDR3 reads CASSPPDRRNTIYF. CDR3 in DNA: TGTGCCAGCAGCCCGCCGGACAGGAGAAACACCATATATTTT.

The count of this clone is one. The V gene is TRBV6-6, the J gene TRBJ1-2; weak D call: TRBD1 (5 bases). Germline lookup yields CDR1 MNHNY and CDR2 SVGAGI (reference sequence). This CDR3 region has 13 residues. Trimming cost V 6 bases and J 2 bases, with 10 bases left between them. This CDR3 is CASRRDGNYGYTF. DNA for the CDR3: TGTGCCAGCAGACGGGACGGCAACTATGGCTACACCTTC.

V gene TRBV10-3 combines with J gene TRBJ1-2, with 7 positions matching TRBD1. The trim removed 0 bases at V and 8 bases at J, leaving 6 bases unmatched. The CDR3 totals 14 residues. Germline CDR1 is ENHRY and CDR2 is SYGVKD. CDR3 in amino acids: CAISESETGYGYTF. DNA of the CDR3: TGTGCCATCAGTGAGTCAGAGACAGGGTACGGCTACACCTTC.

The chain is built from TRBV7-8 and TRBJ2-7; TRBD2 might be the D (5 bases). The CDR3 has 14 amino acids. The V gene's germline CDR1 is SGHVS and CDR2 FQNEAQ. Trimming took off 5 bases at V and 4 bases at J, with 15 bases between the two ends. The CDR3 here is CASSPPETGYEQYF. The CDR3 DNA sequence: TGTGCCAGCAGCCCCCCGGAGACGGGGTACGAGCAGTACTTC.

The V call is TRBV18, the J call TRBJ1-1; a possible D gene is TRBD1 (6 bases). The CDR3 consists of 17 residues. Trimming removed 3 bases at V and 1 base at J, with 18 bases between. Germline V gene data show CDR1 as KGHSH and CDR2 as LQKENI. The CDR3 loop is CASSPTPNDRQNTEAFF. The CDR3, as DNA: TGTGCCAGCTCACCCACCCCCAACGACAGGCAGAACACTGAAGCTTTCTTT.

The gene calls are TRBV28 and TRBJ2-5, with D unresolved. Deletions cut 2 bases from V and 2 bases from J, with 18 bases between. The CDR3 contains 17 residues. CDR1 and CDR2 (germline): MDHEN, SYDVKM. In DNA form, the CDR3 reads TGTGCCAGCAGTTTAGATAGGGCAGGTGATTCGCAAGAGACCCAGTACTTC. This translates into CASSLDRAGDSQETQYF. Complete variable domain (other parts from reference TRBV28 and TRBJ2-5): DVKVTQSSRYLVKRTGEKVFLECVQDMDHENMFWYRQDPGLGLRLIYFSYDVKMKEKGDIPEGYSVSREKKERFSLILESASTNQTSMYLCASSLDRAGDSQETQYFGPGTRLLVL.

The chain couples TRBV18 to TRBJ1-1; D gene ambiguous. Trimming stripped 0 bases from V and 6 bases from J, with 5 bases between. Germline CDR1 KGHSH, CDR2 LQKENI. The CDR3 extends over 12 amino acids. As DNA, the CDR3 is TGTGCCAGCTCACCACCGTCCCCTGAAGCTTTCTTT. It yields the protein CASSPPSPEAFF.

V gene TRBV7-8 combines with J gene TRBJ2-7; either TRBD1 or TRBD2 may supply D (5 bases each). V lost 5 bases, J lost 3 bases, and 23 bases lay in between. Germline CDR1 is SGHVS and CDR2 is FQNEAQ. The CDR3 runs 17 residues. The DNA of the CDR3 is TGTGCCAGCAGCCCGAGGGTAATAGGGACGGAACGCTACGAGCAGTACTTC. This sequence encodes CASSPRVIGTERYEQYF. Full variable domain (missing parts from reference TRBV7-8 and TRBJ2-7): GAGVSQSPRYKVAKRGQDVALRCDPISGHVSLFWYQQALGQGPEFLTYFQNEAQLDKSGLPSDRFFAERPEGSVSTLKIQRTQQEDSAVYLCASSPRVIGTERYEQYFGPGTRLTVT.

The chain employs TRBV10-1 and TRBJ2-3; perhaps D is TRBD1 or TRBD2 (5 bases each). This CDR3 has 13 residues. Germline assignment: CDR1 WNHNN and CDR2 SYGVQD (reference sequence). Trimming cost V 5 bases and J 9 bases, with 15 bases left between them. CDR3 amino acids: CASSRGAGATQYF. The DNA of the CDR3 is TGCGCCAGCAGTCGAGGGGCCGGGGCCACGCAGTATTTT.

J is TRBJ1-1 and V is TRBV7-9; D perhaps matches TRBD1 (6 bases). Trimming pared 6 bases from V and 1 base from J, leaving 12 bases between. Per the germline V gene, CDR1 is SEHNR and CDR2 is FQNEAQ (reference sequence). The CDR3 runs 14 residues. CDR3 coding DNA: TGTGCCAGCAGTCATGGACAGAAGAACACTGAAGCTTTCTTT. Amino acid sequence: CASSHGQKNTEAFF.

V gene TRBV30 combines with J gene TRBJ1-2; D perhaps matches TRBD1 (6 bases). There are 13 residues in the CDR3. Germline V gene sequence: CDR1 GTSNPN, CDR2 SVGIG (reference sequence). V lost 2 bases and J 1 base, leaving 8 bases between the germline ends. CDR3 DNA sequence: TGTGCCTGGAGTCCGGACAGTAACTATGGCTACACCTTC. It translates to CAWSPDSNYGYTF.

The genes are TRBV19 and TRBJ2-5; D may be TRBD2 (7 bases). The length of the CDR3 is 12 residues. V lost 6 bases, J lost 5 bases, and 10 bases lay in between. Germline CDR1 LNHDA, CDR2 SQIVND (reference sequence). The CDR3 region is CASSRGGETQYF. CDR3 nucleotide sequence: TGTGCCAGTAGCAGGGGAGGGGAGACCCAGTACTTC.

This clone has just a few counts. The chain joins TRBV28 to TRBJ2-7; either TRBD1 or TRBD2 may fit D (6 bases each). Trimming cost V 5 bases and J 2 bases, with 13 bases left between them. Germline values: CDR1 MDHEN, CDR2 SYDVKM. The CDR3 runs 14 residues. The CDR3 DNA reads TGTGCCAGCAGTATGGAGGGGGGCCCCTACGAGCAGTACTTC. Amino acids: CASSMEGGPYEQYF.

The V call is TRBV9, the J call TRBJ2-1; D is undetermined. The CDR3 extends over 13 amino acids. Trimming stripped 1 base from V and 6 bases from J, with 8 bases between. Germline CDR1 reads SGDLS; CDR2 reads YYNGEE. Here the CDR3 DNA reads TGTGCCAGCAGCGTAAACAGCGCCAATGAGCAGTTCTTC. Amino acid sequence: CASSVNSANEQFF.

The gene calls are TRBV5-6 and TRBJ1-2, with 8 bases identical to TRBD1. The germline V gene has CDR1 SGHDT and CDR2 YYEEEE. This CDR3 region has 13 residues. V shed 4 bases and J 7 bases; nucleotides not matched to a gene: 6. CDR3 sequence (DNA): TGTGCCAGCAGCGTAGACAGGGGTTCTGGCTACACCTTC. Translating it yields CASSVDRGSGYTF.

The chain joins TRBV6-9 to TRBJ1-2, with D hard to call. Germline loops: CDR1 MNHGY, CDR2 SVAAGI. Trimming left V 7 bases short and J 4 bases short, with 19 bases between. This CDR3 contains 15 residues. The CDR3 DNA reads TGTGCCAGCACCTTGCGGGCAGAGCTCTTCTATGGCTACACCTTC. It yields the protein CASTLRAELFYGYTF.

The V gene is TRBV11-3, the J gene TRBJ2-2; the match to TRBD2 covers 10 bases. CDR1 SGHNT and CDR2 YENEEA come from the germline V gene. This CDR3 spans 14 amino acids. J lost 7 bases, V lost 8 bases, and 7 bases had no gene match. The CDR3 protein is CASSERGGIGELFF. The CDR3 bases are TGTGCCAGCTCCGAGCGGGGGGGTATCGGGGAGCTGTTTTTT.

The chain has TRBV7-9 and TRBJ2-7; TRBD2 might be the D (6 bases). The CDR3 covers 15 residues. The V end was cut by 3 bases, the J end by 0 bases, with 12 bases between. Germline CDR1 and CDR2: SEHNR and FQNEAQ (reference sequence). CDR3 sequence: CASSFTEGISYEQYF. CDR3 bases: TGTGCCAGCAGCTTTACGGAGGGTATCTCCTACGAGCAGTACTTC.

The chain employs TRBV11-2 and TRBJ1-3, with D perhaps matching TRBD1 (5 bases). CDR1 is SGHAT and CDR2 is FQNNGV in the germline V gene. The V end was cut by 5 bases, the J end by 5 bases, with 13 bases between. The CDR3 covers 14 residues. The CDR3 DNA follows: TGTGCCAGCAGCACTGGGACGGCAAGAAACACCATATATTTT. Its translation: CASSTGTARNTIYF.